The sample holds a few counts of the clone carrying this T cell receptor (beta chain). Its antigen is unknown. A read error may be the cause here, since a much bigger clone is one base away. The data were taken from a study of regulatory T cells in long-lasting Graves disease. Study results and limitations: Accuracy was possibly reduced by small sample size.

Arm-PCR with iRepertoire HTBI primers amplified the CDR3 regions for these TCR beta libraries. TCRdb called the multiplex PCR reads again in MiXCR, with one record for every CDR3 protein. The table records hundreds of thousands of distinct CDR3 sequences, about 16% of them present only once. Time point defined: newly diagnosed GD, antithyroid drugs for less than 3 months. TCR sequences were obtained from RNA taken from PBMCs. Those enrolled as patients came out of an endocrinology department in Xi'an, China. Nine-milliliter peripheral blood samples went into EDTA tubes. Germline V gene lookup returns CDR1 SGDLS and CDR2 YYNGEE. The J segment lost 4 bases and the V segment lost 2 bases, leaving 3 bases of the junction unmatched. The CDR3 consists of 15 residues. The same sample was also used in a study of T cells in Graves' hyperthyroidism and ophthalmopathy. Per that study: Exclusion followed for patients with uncontrolled infection, other autoimmune disease, pregnancy or lactation.

The genes are TRBV9 and TRBJ2-3; 11 bases are a match to TRBD2. The receptor was isolated from a young man with Graves disease. Specimen: peripheral blood mononuclear cells (PBMCs), collected at new diagnosis, from a patient treated with antithyroid drugs. CDR3 DNA sequence: TGTGCCAGCAGCGTTAGCGGGAGGGCCCCAGATACGCAGTATTTT. Translated: CASSVSGRAPDTQYF.